This T cell receptor (beta chain) was found in a study of shared clonotypes between healthy human individuals. Running of the assay took place at deep level. It was across several immunoSEQ plates that each subset's genomic DNA was evenly split. The table came from immunoSEQ multiplex PCR; TCRdb's copy has only in-frame clones and leaves some out. The sample shows under 600,000 clones, around 80% of them seen only once. The material sequenced was PBMCs. The clonotype originates from a woman in her thirties or forties in good health. Some clones in this sample may be carry-over from other donors' samples.

This CDR3 is CASSLEGSGDTQYF. The CDR3 bases are TGTGCCAGCAGCTTGGAGGGTAGCGGGGATACGCAGTATTTT. The chain is built from TRBV5-4 and TRBJ2-3, with 7 bases aligning to TRBD2. Germline V gives CDR1 SGHNT, CDR2 YYREEE (reference sequence). The CDR3 sequence is 14 residues long. J was trimmed by 6 bases and V by 0 bases; bases with no gene match: 4.